This T cell receptor (beta chain) was recorded in a study of T cells in Graves' hyperthyroidism and ophthalmopathy. General observations from the study: The model predicted ophthalmopathy a median approximately seven months before onset. Most expanded thyroid clonotypes above 0.001 recurred in blood.

This CDR3 region has 11 residues. Trimming removed 1 base from V and 10 bases from J, with 3 bases in between. Germline-derived CDR1 and CDR2 are KGHDR and SFDVKD. Across 18 months, stable Graves' hyperthyroidism was marked by no progression to ophthalmopathy. Turning to this clonotype: The antigen is undetermined.

Amplified TCR beta CDR3 regions came from RNA transcripts. Initially, a first-round RT-PCR of the TCR CDR3 employed the HTBI primer set. TCRdb independently ran MiXCR on the multiplex PCR reads; one entry per CDR3 protein. The profile shows about 320,000 distinct CDR3 sequences, roughly 17% of them singletons. The sample was blood. This sequence was found in a man between 25 and 39 years old with Graves' hyperthyroidism. The chain carries TRBV24-1 and TRBJ2-2; D ambiguous. The CDR3 region is CATSDLMELFF. The DNA of the CDR3 is TGTGCCACCAGTGATTTAATGGAGCTGTTTTTT.